Presented here are 17 T cell receptor beta chains from one specimen sequenced in a study of T cell clonotyping in hematopoietic cell transplantation. Sequencing used immunoSEQ multiplex PCR; TCRdb keeps in-frame clones, though not all of them. Found here are 20,000 to 30,000 clones, more than 65% of them singletons; the top ten hold roughly 24%. The time point: recipient sample about 28 days before transplant, after cytoreduction. Sequencing was performed on peripheral blood mononuclear cells, taken before stem cell transplant. These receptor sequences come from a woman aged 60 to 75 with acute myeloid leukemia. Some clones in this sample may be carry-over from other donors' samples.

The CDR3 nucleotides read TGTGCCAGTAGTATTAGGGGGACCGCCGATACGCAGTATTTT. This gives the protein CASSIRGTADTQYF. The rearrangement links TRBV19 to TRBJ2-3; possible D gene TRBD1, 6 bases. Germline V gives CDR1 LNHDA, CDR2 SQIVND (reference sequence). With 3 bases removed from V and 6 bases from J, the gap between germline ends came to 13 bases. This CDR3 is built from 14 residues. Looking up the rest from reference TRBV19 and TRBJ2-3 gives the full variable domain: DGGITQSPKYLFRKEGQNVTLSCEQNLNHDAMYWYRQDPGQGLRLIYYSQIVNDFQKGDIAEGYSVSREKKESFPLTVTSAQKNPTAFYLCASSIRGTADTQYFGPGTRLTVL.

CDR3 protein: CASSSGGGVYGYTF. CDR3 DNA sequence: TGTGCCAGCAGCTCCGGGGGGGGTGTCTATGGCTACACCTTC. This chain uses TRBV13 with TRBJ1-2; D is possibly TRBD1 (5 bases). V was clipped by 4 bases and J by 4 bases, with 13 bases between them. Germline V gene lookup returns CDR1 PRHDT and CDR2 FYEKMQ (reference sequence). This CDR3 contains 14 residues.

The chain is built from TRBV10-3 and TRBJ1-1, with TRBD1 as a possible D gene (6 bases). The CDR3 contains 13 residues. V lost 9 bases and J 6 bases, leaving 17 bases between the germline ends. Germline V gene lookup returns CDR1 ENHRY and CDR2 SYGVKD. DNA of the CDR3: TGTGCCATTGCCACAGGGCTGATCGCTGAAGCTTTCTTT. Protein: CAIATGLIAEAFF.

The chain recombines TRBV4-3 with TRBJ2-7; 9 bases map to TRBD1. This CDR3 is 15 amino acids long. CDR1 and CDR2 (germline): LGHNA, YSLEER. The V segment lost 1 base and the J segment 4 bases; nucleotides outside the gene matches: 5. The CDR3 spells CASSQVGTGRYEQYF. CDR3 nucleotide sequence: TGCGCCAGCAGCCAAGTAGGGACAGGGAGGTACGAGCAGTACTTC.

The chain joins TRBV6-6 to TRBJ1-1; TRBD1 matches at 7 bases. CDR1 and CDR2 (germline): MNHNY, SVGAGI (reference sequence). V trimming: 2 bases; J trimming: 11 bases; junction bases outside the gene matches: 8. This CDR3 comprises 13 residues. CDR3 bases: TGTGCCAGCAGTTACATGGAGGGGGCCGAGGCTTTCTTT. It encodes CASSYMEGAEAFF.

The chain employs TRBV29-1 and TRBJ1-1; D remains unclear. CDR1 SQVTM and CDR2 ANQGSEA come from the germline V gene. The CDR3 consists of 12 residues. Trimming stripped 6 bases from V and 1 base from J, with 9 bases between. CDR3 protein: CSVTSANTEAFF. CDR3 nucleotides: TGCAGCGTGACCAGTGCGAACACTGAAGCTTTCTTT.

CDR3 DNA: TGTGCCAGCAGTGACTCGGGAGGGGGCTCTGGGGCCAACGTCCTGACTTTC. Translating gives CASSDSGGGSGANVLTF. The rearrangement links TRBV6-4 to TRBJ2-6; possibly TRBD2 for D (7 bases). This CDR3 is 17 amino acids long. Germline assignment: CDR1 MRHNA and CDR2 SNTAGT. The V gene lost 0 bases and the J gene lost 0 bases, with 9 bases spanning the gap.

The chain couples TRBV9 to TRBJ2-3; no definite D call. In germline, CDR1 is SGDLS, CDR2 YYNGEE. Between the trimmed V and J ends, which lost 3 bases and 5 bases, there was a span of 7 bases. The CDR3 runs 12 residues. DNA for the CDR3: TGTGCCAGCAGCGCGCTAGGAGATACGCAGTATTTT. This encodes CASSALGDTQYF.

V is TRBV5-1 and J is TRBJ1-5; unclear D gene. V was trimmed by 4 bases and J by 7 bases, leaving 15 bases between them. The CDR3 consists of 14 residues. Per germline, CDR1 SGHRS and CDR2 YFSETQ. The CDR3 DNA follows: TGCGCCAGCAGCCTAGACCTGGGCGGACAGCCCCAGCATTTT. Amino acid sequence: CASSLDLGGQPQHF.

The gene calls are TRBV7-9 and TRBJ2-5; 7 bases align to TRBD2. Germline CDR1 and CDR2: SEHNR and FQNEAQ (reference sequence). The junction had 9 bases not matched to a gene; V was cut back by 5 bases and J by 0 bases. CDR3 length: 16 residues. The CDR3 here is CASSQGVLAYQETQYF. The CDR3 region has the DNA TGTGCCAGCAGCCAGGGCGTACTAGCGTACCAAGAGACCCAGTACTTC.

This clone was detected only once. An end of the junction differs from the germline gene, which may be a read error. Other DNA sequences within the sample encode an identical CDR3. This chain links TRBV7-9 with TRBJ1-1; D possibly corresponds to TRBD1 (5 bases). CDR1 is SEHNR, CDR2 FQNEAQ, per germline (reference sequence). CDR3 length equals 17 residues. CDR3 loop: CASSLKGLQGPNTEAFF. In DNA, the CDR3 is TGTGCCAGCAGCTTAAAAGGACTTCAGGGACCCAACACTGAGGCTTTCTTT.

The chain employs TRBV7-3 and TRBJ2-1; D perhaps matches TRBD2 (6 bases). CDR1 SGHTA and CDR2 FQGTGA come from the germline V gene. The CDR3 covers 14 residues. Trimming left V 5 bases short and J 9 bases short, with 17 bases between. The CDR3 here is CASSPRLGSIEQFF. The DNA for the CDR3 is TGTGCCAGCAGCCCGAGACTAGGCTCTATTGAGCAGTTCTTC.

V usage is TRBV7-3 and J usage is TRBJ2-1; 7 bases agree with TRBD2. J was trimmed by 0 bases and V by 5 bases; bases with no gene match: 4. Germline CDR1 and CDR2: SGHTA and FQGTGA. This CDR3 region has 15 residues. CDR3 amino acids: CASSPTSASYNEQFF. The CDR3 nucleotides are TGTGCCAGCAGCCCCACTAGCGCCTCCTACAATGAGCAGTTCTTC.

The chain employs TRBV15 and TRBJ1-2; the D is unclear. This CDR3 has 13 amino acids. The ends were cut back, 5 bases at V and 2 bases at J, with 9 bases in the middle. In germline, CDR1 is LNHNV, CDR2 YYDKDF (reference sequence). CDR3 DNA sequence: TGTGCCACCAGCGATAGGGTCAACTATGGCTACACCTTC. Its translation: CATSDRVNYGYTF.

The chain recombines TRBV6-1 with TRBJ1-2; D gene unclear. Germline loops: CDR1 MNHNS, CDR2 SASEGT. V was clipped by 2 bases and J by 2 bases, with 12 bases between them. This CDR3 has 15 amino acids. DNA for the CDR3: TGTGCCAGCAGTGAATGGAGCAGAACAAACTATGGCTACACCTTC. Translating it yields CASSEWSRTNYGYTF.

V and J are TRBV29-1 and TRBJ1-2, with a tentative D call TRBD1 (5 bases). CDR1 and CDR2 from the germline V gene are SQVTM and ANQGSEA. The CDR3 totals 13 residues. Trimming took 0 bases from V and 3 from J, leaving 8 bases between them. CDR3 region: CSVEDRGYYGYTF. CDR3 nucleotide sequence: TGCAGCGTTGAAGATAGGGGATACTATGGCTACACCTTC.

The genes are TRBV28 and TRBJ1-3; D is undetermined. The CDR3 totals 12 residues. The V end was cut by 3 bases, the J end by 0 bases, with 0 bases between. CDR1 and CDR2 from the germline V gene are MDHEN and SYDVKM. This CDR3 is CASSFSGNTIYF. The DNA for the CDR3 is TGTGCCAGCAGTTTCTCTGGAAACACCATATATTTT.